This T cell receptor beta chain came from a study of blood T cell repertoires in COVID-19. Trimming removed 5 bases at V and 5 bases at J, with 16 bases between. Germline V gene lookup returns CDR1 PRHDT and CDR2 FYEKMQ (reference sequence). The CDR3 has 16 residues. Assay used: immunoSEQ multiplex PCR; TCRdb lists only in-frame clones, some missing. This sample has around 700,000 clones, with just under 90% found just once. The sequence was obtained from a woman aged 18-30 years with acute or convalescent COVID-19. This chain connects TRBV13 to TRBJ1-6; D unclear. Sequencing was done on a sample of peripheral blood. The chain's CDR3 is CASSPGGVPNNSPLHF. The CDR3 nucleotides are TGTGCCAGCAGCCCAGGAGGTGTGCCCAATAATTCACCCCTCCACTTT.